This T cell receptor beta chain originates from a study of blood T cell repertoires in COVID-19. As for the study in general: In Cohort 3, a recovered donor had either two negative PCRs, clearance, or symptom resolution. The analysed material was cDNA or gDNA that came from T cells, B-cell-depleted T cells, or PBMCs.

The study assigned cohorts using participant-reported clinical history. The protocol was immunoSEQ multiplex PCR, while the TCRdb copy is restricted to in-frame clones and leaves out a portion. The sample lists 300,000 to 450,000 clones; around 87% were seen once. This CDR3 contains 15 residues. Germline lookup yields CDR1 LNHDA and CDR2 SQIVND (reference sequence). V lost 5 bases to trimming and J lost 2 bases, with 15 bases between them. The receptor was isolated from a man aged 40-50 years in a cohort exposed to, infected with or recovered from COVID-19 (not recorded which). The chain combines TRBV19 with TRBJ1-1; D may be TRBD1 (5 bases). Sequencing was done on a sample of PBMCs or T cells enriched from blood (not recorded which). The CDR3 here is CASSSRDSGNTEAFF. In nucleotides, the CDR3 is TGTGCCAGTAGTTCACGGGACTCCGGTAACACTGAAGCTTTCTTT.